This is a list of T cell receptor beta chains from one sample in a study of blood T cell repertoires in COVID-19. Clones were read by immunoSEQ multiplex PCR, and TCRdb kept only the in-frame ones, dropping some. The data contain approximately 430,000 clones, roughly 89% of them singletons. Sequencing was carried out using peripheral blood. The receptor source for this set is a young woman with active or convalescent COVID-19. CDR3s include the opening cysteine and the closing phenylalanine or tryptophan. Each record gives: J gene, V gene, CDR3 protein.

>TRBJ1-1|TRBV4-2
CASSQDRGNTEAFF
>TRBJ1-2|TRBV19
CASNHQGAANYGYTF
>TRBJ2-7|TRBV6-5
CASRSDPRGEQYF
>TRBJ1-1|TRBV12-3/TRBV12-4
CASREQGHTEAFF
>TRBJ1-1|TRBV19
CATRTGLGTEAFF
>TRBJ1-4|TRBV10-3
CAISDGDNEKLFF
>TRBJ1-1|TRBV19
CASSPRTGVAEAFF
>TRBJ1-1|TRBV6-2/TRBV6-3
CASSYPPQGTVEAFF
>TRBJ1-5|TRBV19
CASSTWTGEQPQHF
>TRBJ1-2|TRBV18
CASSPPPGQTLWDAYGYTF
>TRBJ2-1|TRBV7-2
CASSLVQGVANEQFF
>TRBJ2-7|TRBV3-1/TRBV3-2
CASSQESTTSGGPYEQYF
>TRBJ2-7|TRBV11-3
CASSSGGANTYEQYF
>TRBJ2-3|TRBV6-5
CASSYNKADTQYF
>TRBJ1-4|TRBV2
CASSIHRGINEKLFF
>TRBJ1-6|TRBV5-5
CASSLRTANSPLHF
>TRBJ2-7|TRBV2
CASSVDTEEYF
>TRBJ1-2|TRBV2
CASSGEGVALYGYTF
>TRBJ2-5|TRBV2
CASSGRGGETQYF
>TRBJ1-2|TRBV12-3/TRBV12-4
CASSLTPNYGYTF
>TRBJ2-7|TRBV18
CASSPSSYEQYF
>TRBJ2-1|TRBV5-8
CASSPGTGWGYGEQFF
>TRBJ1-2|TRBV30
CAWGSRVIGGYTF
>TRBJ1-5|TRBV2
CASSWTEILSNQPQHF
>TRBJ2-7|TRBV6-5
CASRNNRAHSYEQYF
>TRBJ1-5|TRBV27
CASRGDTAGNQPQHF
>TRBJ1-5|TRBV18
CASSVTGLWNQPQHF
>TRBJ2-1|TRBV7-6
CASSRGLAGMNEQFF
>TRBJ2-1|TRBV19
CASNEARYPYNEQFF
>TRBJ2-4|TRBV6-1
CASSVSSGGAKNIQYF
>TRBJ1-2|TRBV5-6
CASSLGARGYTF
>TRBJ2-1|TRBV5-1
CASSPGQGPYNEQFF
>TRBJ1-5|TRBV5-6
CASSLADQPQHF
>TRBJ2-3|TRBV15
CATSGQHTDTQYF
>TRBJ1-2|TRBV25-1
CASSPMGGLGYGYTF
>TRBJ1-2|TRBV19
CASSTGHTTNYGYTF